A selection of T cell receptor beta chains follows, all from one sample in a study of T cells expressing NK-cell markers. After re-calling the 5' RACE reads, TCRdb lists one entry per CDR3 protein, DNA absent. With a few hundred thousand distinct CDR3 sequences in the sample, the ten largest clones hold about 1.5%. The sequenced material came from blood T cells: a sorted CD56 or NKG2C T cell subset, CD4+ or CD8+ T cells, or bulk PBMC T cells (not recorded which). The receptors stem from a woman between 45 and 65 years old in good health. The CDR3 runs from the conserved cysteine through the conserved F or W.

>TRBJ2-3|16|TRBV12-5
CASGAGTGGYTDTQYF
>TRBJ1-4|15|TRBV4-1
CASSQGEGGNEKLFF
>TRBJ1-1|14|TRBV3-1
CASGLQGTRTEAFF
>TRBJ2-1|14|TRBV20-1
CSALVLSGQREQFF
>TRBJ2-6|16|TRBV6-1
CASSSGINSGANVLTF
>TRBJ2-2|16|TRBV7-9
CASSGDPGTSPRELFF
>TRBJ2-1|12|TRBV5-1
CASSRPSNEQFF
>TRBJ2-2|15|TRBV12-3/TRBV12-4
CASSLWASQTGELFF
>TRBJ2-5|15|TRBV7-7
CASSLVPGNQETQYF
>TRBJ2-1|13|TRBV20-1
CSGQQNSYNEQFF
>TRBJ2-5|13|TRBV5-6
CASRYRGRETQYF
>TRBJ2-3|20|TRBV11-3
CASSPLLSGRASPSTDTQYF
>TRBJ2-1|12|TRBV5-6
CASSPQGIEQFF
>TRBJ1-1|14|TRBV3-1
CASSQDLIGTEAFF
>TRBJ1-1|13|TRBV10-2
CASSESGQLEAFF
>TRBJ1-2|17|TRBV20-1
CSASDRTGFGANYGYTF
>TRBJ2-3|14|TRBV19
CASSDSLRGNTQYF
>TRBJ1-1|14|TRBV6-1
CASSLDGVLTEAFF
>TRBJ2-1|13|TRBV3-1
CASSQDAHREQFF
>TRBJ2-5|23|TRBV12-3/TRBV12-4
CASSYVRPAPGTSGSQGEETQYF
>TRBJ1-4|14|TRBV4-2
CASSQAPINEKLFF
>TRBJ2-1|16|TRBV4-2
CASSQEGAGGFDEQFF
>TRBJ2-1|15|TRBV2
CASSELLAGGPEQFF
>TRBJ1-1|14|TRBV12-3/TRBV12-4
CASSQDRGLTEAFF
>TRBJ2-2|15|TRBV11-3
CASSKLAGGFRELFF
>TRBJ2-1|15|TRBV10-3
CAISESTSGAHEQFF
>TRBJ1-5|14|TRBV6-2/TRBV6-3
CASRRPGQNQPQHF